The subject of this entry is one T cell receptor (beta chain). TCRdb processed the RT-PCR reads anew with MiXCR; each CDR3 protein has one entry. The table lists about 200,000 distinct CDR3 sequences, around 40% of them singletons. These data belong to a study of patients and donors after allogeneic stem cell transplantation. CDR1 SGDLS and CDR2 YYNGEE come from the germline V gene. This CDR3 comprises 16 residues. V lost 4 bases, J lost 3 bases, and 11 bases stayed unmatched. Sequencing was done on a sample of blood, either unsorted or a sorted T cell fraction (not recorded which). The chain has TRBV9 and TRBJ2-3; 7 nucleotides match TRBD2. The sequence derives from a human donor who was either an allogeneic HSCT recipient or a stem cell or donor lymphocyte infusion donor (not recorded which). It is not recorded whose cells these are; they may come from a transplant donor. The chain's CDR3 is CASSSPQGLGTDTQYF. The CDR3 DNA follows: TGTGCCAGCAGCTCACCCCAAGGACTAGGGACAGATACGCAGTATTTT.